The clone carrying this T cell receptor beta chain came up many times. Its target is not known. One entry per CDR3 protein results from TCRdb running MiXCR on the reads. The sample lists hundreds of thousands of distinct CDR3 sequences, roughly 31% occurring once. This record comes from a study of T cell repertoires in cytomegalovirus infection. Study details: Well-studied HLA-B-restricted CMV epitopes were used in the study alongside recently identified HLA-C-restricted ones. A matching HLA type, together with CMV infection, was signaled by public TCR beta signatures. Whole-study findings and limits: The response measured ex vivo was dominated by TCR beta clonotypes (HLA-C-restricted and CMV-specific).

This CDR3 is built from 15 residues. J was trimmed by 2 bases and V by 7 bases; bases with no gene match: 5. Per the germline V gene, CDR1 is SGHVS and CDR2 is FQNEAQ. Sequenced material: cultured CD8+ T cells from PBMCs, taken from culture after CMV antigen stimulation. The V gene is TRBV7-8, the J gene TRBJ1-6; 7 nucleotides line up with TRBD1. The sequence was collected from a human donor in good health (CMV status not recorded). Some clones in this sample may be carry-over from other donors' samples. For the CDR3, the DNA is TGTGCCAGCAATCCAGGGGGACCCTATAATTCACCCCTCCACTTT. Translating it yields CASNPGGPYNSPLHF.